This T cell receptor beta chain is drawn from a study of PD-L1 blockade in urothelial cancer. Time point here: pretreatment peripheral blood. Produced via immunoSEQ multiplex PCR; TCRdb's table is partial and in-frame only. The table shows tens of thousands of clones, with more than 80% occurring only once. This CDR3 is 13 amino acids long. Germline CDR1 and CDR2: PRHDT and FYEKMQ (reference sequence). The ends lost 10 bases at V and 3 bases at J; junction bases unmatched: 6. Sequenced material: PBMCs, taken around atezolizumab (anti-PD-L1) treatment. The chain has TRBV13 and TRBJ2-7; TRBD1 agrees at 10 bases. This sequence originates from a man between 50 and 59 years old with urothelial cancer. This CDR3 reads CATHRTGGYEQYF. In DNA, the CDR3 is TGTGCCACCCATCGGACAGGGGGCTACGAGCAGTACTTC.